In this sample, the clone carrying this TCR beta chain turned up a few times. Its antigen is as yet unknown. The source of the sample is a study of beta chain features in type 1 diabetes. Study-level information: No age, gender or cell yield differences were seen between patients and healthy donors. Study results and limitations: The study notes PCR might favor shorter templates equally in patients and controls. Among all four CD4+ subsets, Type 1 diabetes patients had TCRB CDR3s that were moderately but significantly shorter. Naive, central memory and Treg TCRB repertoires seemed to resemble each other more closely in patients than they did in healthy donors.

In total, each donor contributed a single heparinised blood draw that averaged around 120 mL. Reverse transcription of all isolated RNA meant that expressed TCRB transcripts were sequenced. This table comes from immunoSEQ multiplex PCR, and its TCRdb copy is limited to in-frame clones, with some not included. The sample lists around 690,000 clones, roughly 12% occurring once. The TCR comes from a man aged 25 to 40 with type 1 diabetes. The sequenced material came from naive CD4+ T cells from blood.

Here the CDR3 DNA reads TGTGCCAGCAGCGGATTGTCGGATGAGCAGTTCTTC. This gives the protein CASSGLSDEQFF. The J gene is TRBJ2-1, the V gene TRBV14; D ambiguous. V lost 5 bases to trimming and J lost 8 bases, with 10 bases between them. The CDR3 sequence is 12 residues long. Germline loops: CDR1 SGHDN, CDR2 FVKESK.